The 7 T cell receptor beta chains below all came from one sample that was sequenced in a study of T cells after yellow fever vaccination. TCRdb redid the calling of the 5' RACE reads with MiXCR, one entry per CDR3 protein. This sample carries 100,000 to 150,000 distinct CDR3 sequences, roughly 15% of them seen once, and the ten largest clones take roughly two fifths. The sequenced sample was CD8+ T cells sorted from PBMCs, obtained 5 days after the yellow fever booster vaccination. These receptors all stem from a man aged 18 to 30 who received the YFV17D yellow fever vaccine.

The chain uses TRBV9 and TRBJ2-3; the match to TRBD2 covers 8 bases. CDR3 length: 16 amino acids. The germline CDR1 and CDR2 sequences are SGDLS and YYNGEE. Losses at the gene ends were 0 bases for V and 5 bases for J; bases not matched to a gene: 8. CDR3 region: CASSVAGRGDEDTQYF. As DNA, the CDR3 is TGTGCCAGCAGCGTAGCGGGGCGGGGGGATGAAGATACGCAGTATTTT.

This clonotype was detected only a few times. CDR3 coding DNA: TGCGCCAGCAGCGAAGGGAATAATTCACCCCTCCACTTT. Its translation: CASSEGNNSPLHF. This chain joins TRBV5-1 and TRBJ1-6; D uncertain. Germline lookup yields CDR1 SGHRS and CDR2 YFSETQ. V lost 4 bases and J lost 5, with 7 bases in between. CDR3 length equals 13 residues.

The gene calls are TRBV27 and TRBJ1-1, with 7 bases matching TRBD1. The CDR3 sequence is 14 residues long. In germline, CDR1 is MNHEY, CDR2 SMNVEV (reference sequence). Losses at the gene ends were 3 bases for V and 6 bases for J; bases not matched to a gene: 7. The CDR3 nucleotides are TGTGCCAGCAGTTTGTTTCAGGGGGGAGCTGAAGCTTTCTTT. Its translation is CASSLFQGGAEAFF.

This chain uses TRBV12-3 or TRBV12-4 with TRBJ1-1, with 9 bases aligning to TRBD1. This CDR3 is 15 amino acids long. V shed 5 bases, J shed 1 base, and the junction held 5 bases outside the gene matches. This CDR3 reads CASSPSGQGNTEAFF. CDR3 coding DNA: TGTGCCAGCAGTCCTTCGGGACAGGGGAACACTGAAGCTTTCTTT.

CDR3 loop: CASSLLRGTDTQYF. The CDR3 DNA is TGTGCCAGCAGTTTACTAAGGGGCACAGATACGCAGTATTTT. The chain combines TRBV12-3 or TRBV12-4 with TRBJ2-3; D unclear. V lost 2 bases, J lost 1 base, and 7 bases lay in between. There are 14 residues in the CDR3.

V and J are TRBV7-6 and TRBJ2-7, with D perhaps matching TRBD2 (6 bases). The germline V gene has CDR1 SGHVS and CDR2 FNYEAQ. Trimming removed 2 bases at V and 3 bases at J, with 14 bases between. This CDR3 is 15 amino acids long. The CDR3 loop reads CASSLFSGAGYEQYF. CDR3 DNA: TGTGCCAGCAGCTTATTTAGCGGCGCGGGCTACGAGCAGTACTTC.

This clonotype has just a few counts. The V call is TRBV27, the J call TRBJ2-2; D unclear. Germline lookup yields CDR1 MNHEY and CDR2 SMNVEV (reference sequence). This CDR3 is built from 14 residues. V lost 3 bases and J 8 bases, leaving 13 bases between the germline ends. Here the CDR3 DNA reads TGTGCCAGCAGTTTTTTGCAAGTGGGGGGGGAGCTGTTTTTT. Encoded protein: CASSFLQVGGELFF.